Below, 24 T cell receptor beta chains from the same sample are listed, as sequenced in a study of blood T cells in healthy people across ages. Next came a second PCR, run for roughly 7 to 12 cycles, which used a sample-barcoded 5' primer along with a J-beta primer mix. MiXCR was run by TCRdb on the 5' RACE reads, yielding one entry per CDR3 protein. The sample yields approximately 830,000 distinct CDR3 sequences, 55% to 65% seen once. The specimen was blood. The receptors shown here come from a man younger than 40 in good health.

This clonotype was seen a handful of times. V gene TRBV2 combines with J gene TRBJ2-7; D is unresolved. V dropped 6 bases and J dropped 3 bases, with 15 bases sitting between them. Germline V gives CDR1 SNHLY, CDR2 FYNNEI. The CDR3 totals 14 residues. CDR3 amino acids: CASRHSGLRYEQYF. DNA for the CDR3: TGTGCCAGCAGGCATTCCGGTTTGCGCTACGAGCAGTACTTC.

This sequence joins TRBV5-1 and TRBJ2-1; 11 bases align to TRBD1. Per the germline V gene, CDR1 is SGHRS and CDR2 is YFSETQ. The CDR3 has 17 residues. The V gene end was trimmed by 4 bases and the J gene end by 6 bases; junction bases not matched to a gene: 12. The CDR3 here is CASSQGYVGTGGNEQFF. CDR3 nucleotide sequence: TGCGCCAGCAGCCAGGGATATGTCGGGACAGGGGGCAATGAGCAGTTCTTC.

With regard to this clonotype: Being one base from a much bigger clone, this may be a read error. The CDR3 nucleotides are TGTGCCAGCAGCTTGTCAGGGAGCTCCTACGAGCAGTTCTTC. It specifies CASSLSGSSYEQFF. The rearrangement uses TRBV5-8 and TRBJ2-1, with D perhaps given as TRBD1 or TRBD2 (5 bases each). The germline V gene encodes CDR1 SGHTS and CDR2 YDEGEE. Trimming took off 1 base at V and 10 bases at J, with 15 bases between the two ends. The CDR3 is made up of 14 amino acids. Using reference TRBV5-8 and TRBJ2-1 for the parts outside the CDR3, the full variable domain is EAGVTQSPTHLIKTRGQQATLRCSPISGHTSVYWYQQALGLGLQFLLWYDEGEERNRGNFPPRFSGRQFPNYSSELNVNALELEDSALYLCASSLSGSSYEQFFGPGTRLTVL.

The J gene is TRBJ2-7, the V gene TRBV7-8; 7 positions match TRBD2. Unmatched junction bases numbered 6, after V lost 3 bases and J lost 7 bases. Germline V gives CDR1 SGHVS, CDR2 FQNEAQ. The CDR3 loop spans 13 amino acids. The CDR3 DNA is TGTGCCAGCAGCTTCGGGGGGACCCGGGAGCAGTACTTC. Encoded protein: CASSFGGTREQYF.

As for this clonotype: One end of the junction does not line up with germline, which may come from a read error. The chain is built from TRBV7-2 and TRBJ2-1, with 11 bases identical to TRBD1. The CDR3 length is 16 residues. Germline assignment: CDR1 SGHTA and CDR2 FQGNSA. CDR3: CASSWGTGGPYYEQFF. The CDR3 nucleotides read TGTGCCAGCAGCTGGGGGACAGGGGGACCCTACTATGAGCAGTTCTTC.

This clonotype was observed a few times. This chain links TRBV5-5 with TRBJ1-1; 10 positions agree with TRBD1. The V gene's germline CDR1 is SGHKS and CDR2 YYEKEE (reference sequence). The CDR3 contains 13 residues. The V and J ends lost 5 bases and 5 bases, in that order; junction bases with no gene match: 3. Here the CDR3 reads CASRVDRGTEAFF. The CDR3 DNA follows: TGTGCCAGCAGGGTGGACAGGGGGACTGAAGCTTTCTTT. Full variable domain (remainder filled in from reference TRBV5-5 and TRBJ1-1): DAGVTQSPTHLIKTRGQQVTLRCSPISGHKSVSWYQQVLGQGPQFIFQYYEKEERGRGNFPDRFSARQFPNYSSELNVNALLLGDSALYLCASRVDRGTEAFFGQGTRLTVV.

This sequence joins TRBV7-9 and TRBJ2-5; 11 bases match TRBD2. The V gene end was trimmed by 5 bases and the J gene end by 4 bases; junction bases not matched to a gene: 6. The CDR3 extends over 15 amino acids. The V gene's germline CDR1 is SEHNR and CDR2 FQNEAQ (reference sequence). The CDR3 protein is CASSHPTSGTETQYF. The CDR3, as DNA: TGTGCCAGCAGCCACCCGACTAGCGGGACAGAGACCCAGTACTTC.

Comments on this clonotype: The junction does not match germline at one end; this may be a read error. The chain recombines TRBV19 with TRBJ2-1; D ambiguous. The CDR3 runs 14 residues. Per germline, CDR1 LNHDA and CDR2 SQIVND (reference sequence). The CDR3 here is CASRSSSTYNGQFF. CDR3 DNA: TGTGCCAGTAGATCGTCTTCGACCTACAATGGGCAGTTCTTC.

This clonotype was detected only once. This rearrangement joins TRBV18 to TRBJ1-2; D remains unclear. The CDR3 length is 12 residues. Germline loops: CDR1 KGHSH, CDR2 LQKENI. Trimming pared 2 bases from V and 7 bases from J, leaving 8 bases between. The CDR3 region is CASSPGSPGYTF. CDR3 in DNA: TGTGCCAGCTCACCAGGGTCCCCTGGCTACACCTTC.

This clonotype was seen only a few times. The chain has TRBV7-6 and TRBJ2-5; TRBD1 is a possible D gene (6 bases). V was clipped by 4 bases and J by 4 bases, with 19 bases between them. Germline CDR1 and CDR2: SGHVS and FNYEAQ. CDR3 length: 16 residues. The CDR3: CASSYNPLRGVETQYF. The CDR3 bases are TGTGCCAGCAGCTATAACCCCCTCAGGGGAGTAGAGACCCAGTACTTC.

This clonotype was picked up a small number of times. CDR3 protein: CASSLTPQEQFF. The DNA for the CDR3 is TGTGCCAGCAGTTTAACCCCCCAGGAGCAGTTCTTC. The chain has TRBV27 and TRBJ2-1; no firm D call. Germline loops: CDR1 MNHEY, CDR2 SMNVEV (reference sequence). This CDR3 has 12 residues. V shed 2 bases and J shed 10 bases, with 9 bases lying between them.

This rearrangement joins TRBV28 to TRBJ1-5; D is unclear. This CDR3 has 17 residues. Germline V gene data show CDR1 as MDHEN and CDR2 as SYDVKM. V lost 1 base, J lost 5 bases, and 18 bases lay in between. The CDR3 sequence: CASSLSGTGRMYQPQHF. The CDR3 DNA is TGTGCCAGCAGTTTATCGGGCACGGGGAGGATGTATCAGCCCCAGCATTTT.

The CDR3 protein is CASRYAAGTANEKLFF. The CDR3 DNA reads TGTGCCAGCAGGTACGCCGCCGGGACCGCGAATGAAAAACTGTTTTTT. The chain links TRBV6-5 to TRBJ1-4; possibly TRBD1 for D (5 bases). CDR1 MNHEY and CDR2 SVGAGI come from the germline V gene. Trimming stripped 6 bases from V and 5 bases from J, with 19 bases between. The CDR3 runs 16 residues.

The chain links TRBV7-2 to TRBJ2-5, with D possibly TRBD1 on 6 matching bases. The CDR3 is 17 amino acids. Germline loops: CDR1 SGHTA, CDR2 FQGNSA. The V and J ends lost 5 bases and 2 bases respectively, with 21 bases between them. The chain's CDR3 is CASSQGLGARLQETQYF. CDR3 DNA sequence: TGTGCCAGCAGCCAGGGGTTGGGGGCGCGATTACAAGAGACCCAGTACTTC. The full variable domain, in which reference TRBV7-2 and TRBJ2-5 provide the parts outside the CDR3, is GAGVSQSPSNKVTEKGKDVELRCDPISGHTALYWYRQSLGQGLEFLIYFQGNSAPDKSGLPSDRFSAERTGGSVSTLTIQRTQQEDSAVYLCASSQGLGARLQETQYFGPGTRLLVL.

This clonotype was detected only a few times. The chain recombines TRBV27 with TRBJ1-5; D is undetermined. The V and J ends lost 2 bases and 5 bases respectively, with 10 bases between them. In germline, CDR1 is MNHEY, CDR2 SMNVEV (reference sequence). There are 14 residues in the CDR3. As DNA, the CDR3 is TGTGCCAGCAGTTTACAGGCCGGCGATCAGCCCCAGCATTTT. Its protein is CASSLQAGDQPQHF.

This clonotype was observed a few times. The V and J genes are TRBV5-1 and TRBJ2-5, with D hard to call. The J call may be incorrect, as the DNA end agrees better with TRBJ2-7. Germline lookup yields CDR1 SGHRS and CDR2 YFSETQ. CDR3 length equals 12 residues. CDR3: CASSLGSNEQYF. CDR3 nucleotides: TGCGCCAGCAGCTTGGGTTCCAACGAGCAGTACTTC.

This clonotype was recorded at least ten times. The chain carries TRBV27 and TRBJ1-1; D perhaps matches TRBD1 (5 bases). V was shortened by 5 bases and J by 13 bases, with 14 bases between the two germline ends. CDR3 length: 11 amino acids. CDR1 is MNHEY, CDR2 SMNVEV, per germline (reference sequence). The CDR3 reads CASSEGAKFFF. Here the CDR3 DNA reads TGTGCCAGCAGTGAAGGGGCGAAGTTTTTCTTT.

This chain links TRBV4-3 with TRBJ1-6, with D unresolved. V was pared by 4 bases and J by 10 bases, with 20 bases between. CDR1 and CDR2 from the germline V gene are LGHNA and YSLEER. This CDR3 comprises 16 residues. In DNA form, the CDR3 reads TGCGCCAGCAGCCGCGGCGCCCTCGAATCCAGCTCACCCCTCCACTTT. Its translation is CASSRGALESSSPLHF.

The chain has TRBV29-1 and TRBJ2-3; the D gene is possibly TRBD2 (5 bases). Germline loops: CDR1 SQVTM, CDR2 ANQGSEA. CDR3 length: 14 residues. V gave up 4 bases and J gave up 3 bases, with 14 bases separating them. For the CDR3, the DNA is TGCAGCGTTGGGGTAGCGAGTGTGACAGATACGCAGTATTTT. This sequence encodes CSVGVASVTDTQYF.

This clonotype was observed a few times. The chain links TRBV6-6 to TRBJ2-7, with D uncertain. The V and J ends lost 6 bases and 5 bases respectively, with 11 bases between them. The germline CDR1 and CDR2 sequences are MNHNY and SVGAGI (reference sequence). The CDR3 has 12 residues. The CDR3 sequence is CASSPSYHEQYF. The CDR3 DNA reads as TGTGCCAGCAGCCCCTCATACCACGAGCAGTACTTC.

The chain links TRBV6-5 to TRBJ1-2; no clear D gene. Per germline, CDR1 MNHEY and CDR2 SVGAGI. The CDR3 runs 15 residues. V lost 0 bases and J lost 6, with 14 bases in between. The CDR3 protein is CASSYSKHGYDGYTF. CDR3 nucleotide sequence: TGTGCCAGCAGTTACTCGAAACACGGGTATGATGGCTACACCTTC.

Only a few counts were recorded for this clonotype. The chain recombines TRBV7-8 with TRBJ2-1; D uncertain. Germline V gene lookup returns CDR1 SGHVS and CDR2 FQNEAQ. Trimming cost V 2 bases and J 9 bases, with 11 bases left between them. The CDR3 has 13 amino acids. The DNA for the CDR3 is TGTGCCAGCAGCTTAAAATCCCAGGCTGAGCAGTTCTTC. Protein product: CASSLKSQAEQFF.

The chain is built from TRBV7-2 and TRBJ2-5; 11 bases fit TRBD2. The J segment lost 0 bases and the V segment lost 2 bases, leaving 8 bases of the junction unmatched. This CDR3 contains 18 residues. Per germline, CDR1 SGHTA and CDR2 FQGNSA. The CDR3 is CASSLWLAGGSYQETQYF. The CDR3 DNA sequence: TGTGCCAGCAGCTTATGGCTAGCGGGGGGTTCTTACCAAGAGACCCAGTACTTC.

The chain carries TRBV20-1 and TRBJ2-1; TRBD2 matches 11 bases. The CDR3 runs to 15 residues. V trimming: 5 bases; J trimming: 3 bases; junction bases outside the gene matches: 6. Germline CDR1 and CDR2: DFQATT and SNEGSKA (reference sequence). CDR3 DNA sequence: TGCAGTGCTGGGGCGGGACTAGCGGACTACAATGAGCAGTTCTTC. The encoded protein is CSAGAGLADYNEQFF.